These 22 T cell receptor beta chains were all obtained from the same sample, sequenced in a study of blood T cells in healthy people across ages. A J-beta primer mix and a sample-barcoded 5' primer were used in a second PCR of about 6 to 12 cycles. Each CDR3 protein gets one entry after TCRdb re-called the 5' RACE reads with MiXCR. In the table there are over 1.5 million distinct CDR3 sequences, about 50% of which are singletons. The sample consisted of blood. These receptors came from a woman aged 35 to 49 in good health.

The genes are TRBV20-1 and TRBJ2-5; 10 bases map to TRBD2. V dropped 2 bases and J dropped 4; count of bases not matched to a gene: 10. Germline CDR1 DFQATT, CDR2 SNEGSKA (reference sequence). The CDR3 runs to 16 residues. CDR3 amino acids: CSARSLVAGGRETQYF. The DNA of the CDR3 is TGCAGTGCTAGATCCCTGGTAGCGGGGGGTCGAGAGACCCAGTACTTC.

The chain recombines TRBV4-3 with TRBJ2-7, with a tentative D call TRBD1 (6 bases). Judging by the DNA end, TRBJ2-5 fits better; the J call may be wrong. The length of the CDR3 is 16 residues. Looked up from germline, CDR1 is LGHNA and CDR2 is YSLEER. CDR3 bases: TGCGCCAGCAGCCCCACCGCCCCCCCAGGGGAAGAGACCCAGTACTTC. Protein sequence: CASSPTAPPGEETQYF.

On this clonotype: One end of the junction does not line up with germline, which may come from a read error. This chain links TRBV6-1 with TRBJ2-5; tentatively, D is TRBD1 or TRBD2 (5 bases each). Per the germline V gene, CDR1 is MNHNS and CDR2 is SASEGT. This CDR3 comprises 13 residues. The CDR3 DNA reads TGTGCCAGCGCATGGGACCTCCAAGAGGCCCAGTACTTC. Translating gives CASAWDLQEAQYF.

The chain links TRBV12-3 or TRBV12-4 to TRBJ2-1; 7 positions agree with TRBD2. J lost 4 bases, V lost 10 bases, and 10 bases had no gene match. This CDR3 has 14 residues. For the CDR3, the DNA is TGTGCCACCTCAACTAGCGCAGTATACAATGAGCAGTTCTTC. It encodes CATSTSAVYNEQFF.

This clonotype was counted a few times. The chain links TRBV6-5 to TRBJ2-3; D not certain. From germline, CDR1 is MNHEY and CDR2 SVGAGI. This CDR3 is built from 16 residues. V dropped 0 bases and J dropped 2 bases, with 12 bases sitting between them. The CDR3 loop reads CASSYSGGGDTDTQYF. CDR3 DNA: TGTGCCAGCAGTTACTCGGGCGGCGGAGACACAGATACGCAGTATTTT.

This clonotype has more than one count but fewer than ten. This chain connects TRBV7-2 to TRBJ2-3, with D uncertain. Trimming took 7 bases from V and 3 from J, leaving 14 bases between them. The CDR3 length is 14 residues. Germline V gene sequence: CDR1 SGHTA, CDR2 FQGNSA. The CDR3 nucleotides are TGTGCCAGCAACCTCAGGAGATTAACAGATACGCAGTATTTT. It is translated as CASNLRRLTDTQYF.

The chain joins TRBV7-9 to TRBJ2-1; 14 bases are a match to TRBD2. Germline CDR1 is SEHNR and CDR2 is FQNEAQ (reference sequence). V lost 6 bases, J lost 6 bases, and 4 bases stayed unmatched. There are 15 residues in the CDR3. The CDR3 bases are TGTGCCAGCAGGCGGGGGACTAGCGGGAGCAATGAGCAGTTCTTC. Translated: CASRRGTSGSNEQFF.

The gene calls are TRBV2 and TRBJ1-4; no firm D call. Germline CDR1 SNHLY, CDR2 FYNNEI. The CDR3 consists of 14 residues. The ends were cut back, 5 bases at V and 5 bases at J, with 12 bases in the middle. The CDR3 region has the DNA TGTGCCAGCAGTCAACAGCAAAGAAATGAAAAACTGTTTTTT. Translated: CASSQQQRNEKLFF.

The gene calls are TRBV28 and TRBJ1-2; 8 nucleotides line up with TRBD1. After removal of 6 bases from V and 7 bases from J, the junction contained 7 bases not matched to a gene. The germline gives CDR1 MDHEN, CDR2 SYDVKM. The CDR3 sequence is 13 residues long. For the CDR3, the DNA is TGTGCCAGCAGGCCGACAGGGGCGGCTGGCTACACCTTC. It is translated as CASRPTGAAGYTF.

Only one count was recorded for this clonotype. Because the CDR3 is missing its conserved closing phenylalanine or tryptophan, this is likely a read error. The chain joins TRBV24-1 to TRBJ2-5, with 10 nucleotides matching TRBD2. After removal of 4 bases from V and 5 bases from J, the junction contained 6 bases not matched to a gene. Germline CDR1 reads KGHDR; CDR2 reads SFDVKD. CDR3 size: 15 residues. The CDR3 bases are TGTGCCACCAGTGACCGAGGACTAGCGGCTGAGACCCAGTACTTA. Translation gives CATSDRGLAAETQYL.

This clonotype was recorded a few times. The V call is TRBV7-2, the J call TRBJ2-5; 15 positions agree with TRBD2. Looked up from germline, CDR1 is SGHTA and CDR2 is FQGNSA. The CDR3 extends over 18 amino acids. The ends lost 4 bases at V and 4 bases at J; junction bases unmatched: 10. CDR3 in amino acids: CASSSLSPGLAGGETQYF. CDR3 in DNA: TGTGCCAGCAGCTCCCTTTCCCCGGGACTAGCGGGGGGAGAGACCCAGTACTTC.

The rearrangement uses TRBV2 and TRBJ1-4; no clear D gene. Trimming shortened V by 6 bases and J by 8 bases, and 10 bases separated the two germline ends. This CDR3 contains 12 residues. CDR1 and CDR2 (germline): SNHLY, FYNNEI. DNA of the CDR3: TGTGCCAGCAGGGAGGCGGGCGAAAAACTGTTTTTT. This codes for CASREAGEKLFF.

V and J are TRBV5-1 and TRBJ2-5, with no clear D. The V and J ends lost 0 bases and 11 bases respectively, with 20 bases between them. This CDR3 is built from 15 residues. CDR1 SGHRS and CDR2 YFSETQ come from the germline V gene. CDR3: CASSLDLGAYTEQYF. CDR3 nucleotides: TGCGCCAGCAGCTTGGATCTGGGCGCGTACACTGAGCAGTACTTC.

This chain joins TRBV20-1 and TRBJ2-1; 7 bases are a match to TRBD2. The germline gives CDR1 DFQATT, CDR2 SNEGSKA (reference sequence). Trimming cost V 4 bases and J 0 bases; bases outside gene matches: 6. The CDR3 is made up of 15 amino acids. This chain's CDR3 is CSANSGTSSYNEQFF. DNA for the CDR3: TGCAGTGCTAACAGCGGGACCAGCTCCTACAATGAGCAGTTCTTC.

The rearrangement uses TRBV6-5 and TRBJ2-5, with D perhaps matching TRBD1 or TRBD2 (5 bases each). CDR3 length: 16 amino acids. In germline, CDR1 is MNHEY, CDR2 SVGAGI. The V end was cut by 6 bases, the J end by 11 bases, with 28 bases between. For the CDR3, the DNA is TGTGCCAGCAGCCGTAACAGGTGGGGGTCCTACAATGAGCAGTACTTC. This gives the protein CASSRNRWGSYNEQYF.

This rearrangement joins TRBV5-1 to TRBJ2-7, with D unclear. The CDR3 has 14 amino acids. Germline values: CDR1 SGHRS, CDR2 YFSETQ. Between the trimmed V and J ends, which lost 2 bases and 5 bases, there was a span of 14 bases. The DNA for the CDR3 is TGCGCCAGCAGCTTAAAGGTCCCGACTCACGAGCAGTACTTC. Translated, it gives CASSLKVPTHEQYF.

This clonotype was seen only a few times. The rearrangement joins TRBV25-1 to TRBJ2-3; D is unresolved. The germline V and J ends were trimmed by 7 bases and 0 bases, with 11 bases remaining between them. The CDR3 runs 14 residues. The V gene's germline CDR1 is MGHDK and CDR2 SYGVNS. The CDR3 here is CASTGVGSTDTQYF. The CDR3 region has the DNA TGTGCCAGCACTGGGGTAGGCAGCACAGATACGCAGTATTTT. The entire variable domain, with the rest obtained from reference TRBV25-1 and TRBJ2-3, is as follows: EADIYQTPRYLVIGTGKKITLECSQTMGHDKMYWYQQDPGMELHLIHYSYGVNSTEKGDLSSESTVSRIRTEHFPLTLESARPSHTSQYLCASTGVGSTDTQYFGPGTRLTVL.

This clonotype was found once. The chain joins TRBV7-2 to TRBJ2-3; no firm D call. Trimming removed 0 bases at V and 4 bases at J, with 8 bases between. The CDR3 is 14 residues long. In germline, CDR1 is SGHTA, CDR2 FQGNSA. The CDR3 coding sequence is TGTGCCAGCAGCTTAGCACAGCTCTCAGATACGCAGTATTTT. Translated: CASSLAQLSDTQYF. The entire variable domain, with the rest obtained from reference TRBV7-2 and TRBJ2-3, is as follows: GAGVSQSPSNKVTEKGKDVELRCDPISGHTALYWYRQSLGQGLEFLIYFQGNSAPDKSGLPSDRFSAERTGGSVSTLTIQRTQQEDSAVYLCASSLAQLSDTQYFGPGTRLTVL.

The V and J genes are TRBV6-5 and TRBJ2-3, with D perhaps matching TRBD2 (7 bases). The CDR3 has 15 amino acids. V dropped 5 bases and J dropped 4 bases, with 16 bases sitting between them. The V gene's germline CDR1 is MNHEY and CDR2 SVGAGI. As DNA, the CDR3 is TGTGCCAGCAGTGACAGGTTGAGCGGGGCAGATACGCAGTATTTT. Translating gives CASSDRLSGADTQYF.

CDR3 sequence reads: CASSPAGHTQYF. Written as DNA, the CDR3 is TGTGCCAGCAGCCCTGCCGGACACACGCAGTACTTC. This rearrangement joins TRBV13 to TRBJ2-7; D is possibly TRBD1 (5 bases). V was shortened by 5 bases and J by 9 bases, with 14 bases between the two germline ends. The CDR3 has 12 residues. CDR1 and CDR2 from the germline V gene are PRHDT and FYEKMQ (reference sequence).

J is TRBJ2-3 and V is TRBV19, with TRBD1 as a possible D gene (5 bases). The germline CDR1 and CDR2 sequences are LNHDA and SQIVND (reference sequence). The CDR3 extends over 15 amino acids. The V and J ends lost 7 bases and 2 bases respectively, with 16 bases between them. The CDR3 DNA reads TGTGCCAGTACCCAAGGGGCAGGGTTCACAGATACGCAGTATTTT. This codes for CASTQGAGFTDTQYF.

This clonotype was seen many times. The V gene is TRBV10-3, the J gene TRBJ2-3, with D unclear. The CDR3 sequence is 14 residues long. Trimming stripped 1 base from V and 1 base from J, with 6 bases between. Germline CDR1 and CDR2: ENHRY and SYGVKD. The CDR3 protein is CAISEFARTDTQYF. CDR3 sequence (DNA): TGTGCCATCAGTGAGTTCGCCCGCACAGATACGCAGTATTTT.